The clone carrying this T cell receptor beta chain was observed many times. The antigen is not known. From germline, CDR1 is MDHEN and CDR2 SYDVKM. V dropped 3 bases and J dropped 6; count of bases not matched to a gene: 5. The CDR3 is made up of 15 amino acids. This entry comes from a study of T cells in Graves' hyperthyroidism and ophthalmopathy. Study-wide findings and caveats: The model identified upcoming ophthalmopathy a median 6.5 months ahead of onset.

Diagnostic decisions used clinical symptoms, serum thyroxine and TRAb, thyroid ultrasound and orbital computed tomography. From approximately 9.3 ml of fresh peripheral blood, PBMCs were isolated. Using RNA transcripts as the source, TCR beta CDR3 regions were amplified. The HTBI set primed first-round TCR CDR3 RT-PCR. In TCRdb, the multiplex PCR reads were re-called with MiXCR into one record per CDR3 protein. This table holds nearly 250,000 distinct CDR3 sequences, roughly 15% found once. The V call is TRBV28, the J call TRBJ2-4; 10 bases line up with TRBD1. Source material: blood. The TCR comes from a woman aged 18-35 years with Graves' ophthalmopathy. The DNA of the CDR3 is TGTGCCAGCAGTTTGGGAGGGGACAGGGGAAACATTCAGTACTTC. Translating gives CASSLGGDRGNIQYF.